Below, 15 T cell receptor beta chains from the same sample are listed, as sequenced in a study of T-cell reconstitution after alpha-beta-depleted transplantation in children. Preparation of the TCRbeta library involved a method that used unique molecular identifiers. TCRdb reprocessed the PCR reads with MiXCR, giving one entry per CDR3 protein. Of 150,000 to 250,000 distinct CDR3 sequences listed, 13% to 15% are singletons. Sequenced here: PBMCs from the stem cell graft donor, sampled from the stem cell graft. These TCRs come from a human donor who donated a stem cell graft to a child with acute lymphoblastic leukemia.

This clonotype came up many times. The chain employs TRBV12-3 or TRBV12-4 and TRBJ1-6; D unresolved. Trimming pared 5 bases from V and 7 bases from J, leaving 12 bases between. This CDR3 is 14 amino acids long. The CDR3, as DNA: TGTGCCAGCAGTAGTGGGAGGCAAAATTCACCCCTCCACTTT. Residues: CASSSGRQNSPLHF.

This clonotype was detected ten times or more. The CDR3 bases are TGTGCCAGCAGCCCGATGCGGGGCACAGATACGCAGTATTTT. Protein sequence: CASSPMRGTDTQYF. This chain links TRBV12-3 or TRBV12-4 with TRBJ2-3, with a possible D match to TRBD2 (5 bases). V gave up 6 bases and J gave up 1 base, with 11 bases separating them. CDR3 length equals 14 residues.

Many counts were recorded for this clonotype. This chain joins TRBV6-5 and TRBJ2-7, with 8 bases lining up with TRBD2. Germline V gene lookup returns CDR1 MNHEY and CDR2 SVGAGI. This CDR3 spans 16 amino acids. V shed 0 bases and J 0 bases; nucleotides not matched to a gene: 4. The CDR3 DNA sequence: TGTGCCAGCAGTTACTCTAGCGGGGAGAGCTCCTACGAGCAGTACTTC. It codes for CASSYSSGESSYEQYF.

This clonotype has at least ten counts. CDR3 DNA: TGCGCCAGCAGCTTTGGGCTAGCGGGGCTCGATGAGCAGTTCTTC. The encoded protein is CASSFGLAGLDEQFF. The chain joins TRBV5-1 to TRBJ2-1, with TRBD2 matching 9 bases. V trimming: 2 bases; J trimming: 8 bases; junction bases outside the gene matches: 8. The CDR3 covers 15 residues. CDR1 SGHRS and CDR2 YFSETQ come from the germline V gene.

This clonotype was recorded many times. The chain couples TRBV5-4 to TRBJ1-1; 8 bases map to TRBD1. The CDR3 has 14 residues. CDR1 is SGHNT and CDR2 is YYREEE in the germline V gene (reference sequence). After removal of 2 bases from V and 3 bases from J, the junction contained 3 bases not matched to a gene. In DNA, the CDR3 is TGTGCCAGCAGCTTTGACAGGGGAGACACTGAAGCTTTCTTT. It yields the protein CASSFDRGDTEAFF.

This clonotype was detected many times. The V gene is TRBV7-6, the J gene TRBJ1-5; D uncertain. V dropped 2 bases and J dropped 2 bases, with 13 bases sitting between them. CDR1 is SGHVS and CDR2 is FNYEAQ in the germline V gene. This CDR3 is built from 16 residues. CDR3 sequence reads: CASSLISGFGNQPQHF. CDR3 bases: TGTGCCAGCAGCTTAATTAGTGGTTTCGGCAATCAGCCCCAGCATTTT.

CDR3 sequence: CSVEGVGRMNTEAFF. Here the CDR3 DNA reads TGCAGCGTTGAAGGAGTGGGAAGGATGAACACTGAAGCTTTCTTT. This chain uses TRBV29-1 with TRBJ1-1, with D hard to call. Germline loops: CDR1 SQVTM, CDR2 ANQGSEA. The CDR3 runs to 15 residues. The V gene lost 1 base and the J gene lost 0 bases, with 12 bases spanning the gap.

The V and J genes are TRBV5-4 and TRBJ1-2, with 9 nucleotides matching TRBD1. Trimming removed 4 bases from V and 8 bases from J; junction bases left unmatched: 9. CDR3 length: 14 residues. CDR1 and CDR2 (germline): SGHNT, YYREEE (reference sequence). The CDR3 DNA sequence: TGTGCCAGCAGCCGCCGGACAGGGGAGGGCGGCTACACCTTC. Amino acids: CASSRRTGEGGYTF.

This clonotype occurred many times. The chain joins TRBV5-1 to TRBJ1-1, with unresolved D. The CDR3 extends over 17 amino acids. Trimming pared 0 bases from V and 3 bases from J, leaving 18 bases between. CDR1 is SGHRS and CDR2 is YFSETQ in the germline V gene. The DNA of the CDR3 is TGCGCCAGCAGCTTGGCCCCTCGGAGTTCAGGATACACTGAAGCTTTCTTT. Translation: CASSLAPRSSGYTEAFF.

This chain links TRBV2 with TRBJ1-2; no firm D call. Germline lookup yields CDR1 SNHLY and CDR2 FYNNEI. The CDR3 runs 13 residues. Trimming stripped 1 base from V and 7 bases from J, with 10 bases between. The DNA of the CDR3 is TGTGCCAGCAGTGAAGGTTATATAGGTGGCTACACCTTC. Translation: CASSEGYIGGYTF.

Ten or more counts support this clonotype. A read error may produce the germline difference seen at one junction end. The V gene is TRBV12-3 or TRBV12-4, the J gene TRBJ2-5; D remains unclear. The length of the CDR3 is 13 residues. The CDR3: CASRFSVDETQYF. CDR3 coding DNA: TGTGCCAGCCGTTTTTCCGTGGACGAGACCCAGTACTTC.

This clonotype was picked up many times. The chain uses TRBV5-1 and TRBJ2-7; D not resolved. The CDR3 runs to 15 residues. The germline V gene has CDR1 SGHRS and CDR2 YFSETQ. V shed 0 bases and J shed 3 bases, with 13 bases lying between them. CDR3 DNA sequence: TGCGCCAGCAGCTTGGAAAGGACGGATCTCTACGAGCAGTACTTC. Translation gives CASSLERTDLYEQYF. The entire variable domain, with the rest obtained from reference TRBV5-1 and TRBJ2-7, is as follows: KAGVTQTPRYLIKTRGQQVTLSCSPISGHRSVSWYQQTPGQGLQFLFEYFSETQRNKGNFPGRFSGRQFSNSRSEMNVSTLELGDSALYLCASSLERTDLYEQYFGPGTRLTVT.

The gene calls are TRBV12-3 or TRBV12-4 and TRBJ2-1; 8 bases fit TRBD2. J gave up 9 bases and V 6 bases, and 19 bases lay outside the gene matches. The CDR3 runs to 17 residues. The CDR3 DNA sequence: TGTGCCAGCAGCCGCCATGAGTACGGGAGGGCCTCACGTGAGCAGTTCTTC. It is translated as CASSRHEYGRASREQFF.

This clonotype has a count of ten or more. The V and J genes are TRBV5-1 and TRBJ1-2, with D unresolved. The V end lost 0 bases, the J end lost 10 bases, and 10 bases lay between the germline ends. This CDR3 spans 12 amino acids. Germline CDR1 reads SGHRS; CDR2 reads YFSETQ. Here the CDR3 DNA reads TGCGCCAGCAGCTTGGTATTGGGGTACTACACCTTC. This codes for CASSLVLGYYTF.

Only a few counts were recorded for this clonotype. The chain employs TRBV7-2 and TRBJ2-1; unclear D gene. V was shortened by 5 bases and J by 0 bases, with 11 bases between the two germline ends. The length of the CDR3 is 15 residues. Per the germline V gene, CDR1 is SGHTA and CDR2 is FQGNSA. In DNA, the CDR3 is TGTGCCAGCAGCCTCCGAATTTTCTCCTACAATGAGCAGTTCTTC. Its translation is CASSLRIFSYNEQFF.